This TCR beta chain was identified in a study of blood T cell repertoires in COVID-19. As for the study in general: Donors in the United States, Italy and Spain gave samples during acute or convalescent COVID-19. T cells, B-cell-depleted T cells, or PBMCs provided the cDNA or gDNA that served as material.

This CDR3 contains 12 residues. In the original analysis: Reference gene primer amplification in the assay estimated nucleated cell counts. Data came from immunoSEQ multiplex PCR; TCRdb stores just in-frame clones and leaves some out. The DNA gave D and trimming, while V, J and clone size come from that table. The data contain 200,000 to 250,000 clones, just over 85% of them seen just once; the ten biggest clones take up 5% to 6.5%. The source of this sequence is a man older than 75 with acute or convalescent COVID-19. The sample was peripheral blood. The gene calls are TRBV21-1 and TRBJ1-5. TRBV21-1 corresponds to a pseudogene. For the CDR3, the DNA is TGTGCCAGCAGCACGGGGAATCAGCCCCAGCATTTT. This codes for CASSTGNQPQHF.